These T cell receptor beta chains were read from a single sample in a study of shared clonotypes between healthy human individuals. Sequencing was performed with immunoSEQ multiplex PCR; in TCRdb, only in-frame clones are kept and a portion is missing. Among 1.5 million to 2.5 million clones listed, about 95% were seen once. The source material was naive CD8+ T cells sorted from blood. These receptors all stem from a young man in good health. The CDR3 runs from the conserved cysteine through the conserved F or W. The D gene is left open where the match is weak. Clone size is not always given. Where it is, it says once, few, many or a class for expanded clones.

CASSPLRLGSPDTQYF,TGTGCCAGCAGCCCCCTAAGGTTGGGCAGCCCAGATACGCAGTATTTT,.,.,TRBJ2-3,16,TRBV7-9
CASSPPKAGRYEQYF,TGTGCCAGCTCACCCCCAAAAGCAGGGAGATACGAGCAGTACTTC,.,.,TRBJ2-7,15,TRBV18
CASSPGPGDEQYF,TGTGCCAGCAGTCCCGGCCCGGGGGACGAGCAGTACTTC,.,.,TRBJ2-7,13,TRBV28
CASSRGQTNYGYTF,TGTGCCAGTAGTAGGGGACAGACAAACTATGGCTACACCTTC,.,TRBD1,TRBJ1-2,14,TRBV19
CASSLDLTSYNEQFF,TGTGCCAGCAGCTTGGACTTGACCTCCTACAATGAGCAGTTCTTC,.,.,TRBJ2-1,15,TRBV5-4
CASSPTLQGVAGELFF,TGCGCCAGCAGCCCGACATTACAGGGGGTTGCCGGGGAGCTGTTTTTT,.,TRBD1,TRBJ2-2,16,TRBV5-1
CASSPSGNSNQPQHF,TGTGCCAGCAGCCCCTCGGGCAATAGCAATCAGCCCCAGCATTTT,.,.,TRBJ1-5,15,TRBV27
CASSLGQLYEQYF,TGCGCCAGCAGCTTGGGCCAGCTCTACGAGCAGTACTTC,.,.,TRBJ2-7,13,TRBV5-1
CASSIGMDNQPQHF,TGTGCCAGTAGTATCGGCATGGACAATCAGCCCCAGCATTTT,.,.,TRBJ1-5,14,TRBV19
CASSQDAWDRGLNEQFF,TGCGCCAGCAGCCAAGATGCGTGGGACAGGGGATTAAATGAGCAGTTCTTC,.,TRBD1,TRBJ2-1,17,TRBV4-3
CASSQGGESYEQYF,TGTGCCAGCAGCCAAGGGGGGGAATCCTACGAGCAGTACTTC,.,.,TRBJ2-7,14,TRBV7-6
CASSPRLAGVPIETQYF,TGTGCCAGCAGCCCCCGACTAGCGGGGGTGCCGATCGAGACCCAGTACTTC,.,TRBD2,TRBJ2-5,17,TRBV7-2
CASSLQGNTQYF,TGTGCCAGCAGCCTACAGGGGAATACGCAGTATTTT,.,TRBD1,TRBJ2-3,12,TRBV11-3
CASSYGQAPLYGYTF,TGTGCCAGCAGTTACGGACAGGCCCCTCTCTATGGCTACACCTTC,.,TRBD1,TRBJ1-2,15,TRBV6-6
CASSPGGAYEQYF,TGTGCCAGTAGCCCCGGGGGGGCGTACGAGCAGTACTTC,.,TRBD2,TRBJ2-7,13,TRBV19
CASSSSRQGRNTEAFF,TGTGCCAGCAGTTCCTCGCGACAGGGGCGGAACACTGAAGCTTTCTTT,.,TRBD1,TRBJ1-1,16,TRBV28
CASSLAGGQPQHF,TGCGCCAGCAGCTTGGCAGGGGGTCAGCCCCAGCATTTT,few,TRBD1,TRBJ1-5,13,TRBV5-1
CASSHSWGSTEAFF,TGCGCCAGCAGCCATAGCTGGGGGAGCACTGAAGCTTTCTTT,once,.,TRBJ1-1,14,TRBV4-1
CASSETSGGVSYNEQFF,TGTGCCAGCAGTGAGACTAGCGGGGGAGTCTCCTACAATGAGCAGTTCTTC,.,TRBD2,TRBJ2-1,17,TRBV6-4
CASSLGDRGYTGELFF,TGCGCCAGCAGCTTGGGGGACAGGGGCTACACCGGGGAGCTGTTTTTT,once,TRBD1,TRBJ2-2,16,TRBV5-1
CARSLSRGREQYF,TGTGCCAGAAGCTTGTCCAGGGGGCGCGAGCAGTACTTC,once,TRBD1,TRBJ2-7,13,TRBV5-3
CASSLEGYSNQPQHF,TGTGCCAGCAGCTTGGAGGGGTATAGCAATCAGCCCCAGCATTTT,.,.,TRBJ1-5,15,TRBV5-6
CASSEYIGRTADTQYF,TGTGCCAGCAGTGAATATATTGGGAGGACAGCAGATACGCAGTATTTT,once,.,TRBJ2-3,16,TRBV25-1
CASSDFEMGHEQFF,TGTGCCAGCAGTGACTTCGAAATGGGCCATGAGCAGTTCTTC,.,.,TRBJ2-1,14,TRBV25-1
CASSSWDRVGETQYF,TGTGCCAGCAGTTCCTGGGACAGGGTCGGCGAGACCCAGTACTTC,.,TRBD1,TRBJ2-5,15,TRBV6-5
CASSPRTENTEAFF,TGCGCCAGCAGTCCCCGAACGGAGAACACTGAAGCTTTCTTT,.,.,TRBJ1-1,14,TRBV4-1
CASSQVQSANEKLFF,TGCGCCAGCAGCCAAGTACAATCAGCTAATGAAAAACTGTTTTTT,.,.,TRBJ1-4,15,TRBV4-1
CASSPRTGYNEQFF,TGTGCCAGTAGCCCTCGGACTGGATACAATGAGCAGTTCTTC,.,.,TRBJ2-1,14,TRBV19
CASSQELAGGAGELFF,TGCGCCAGCAGCCAAGAACTAGCGGGAGGCGCCGGGGAGCTGTTTTTT,.,TRBD2,TRBJ2-2,16,TRBV4-1
CASSTSYGTGGPYQETQYF,TGTGCCAGCAGCACATCCTACGGGACAGGGGGTCCTTACCAAGAGACCCAGTACTTC,.,TRBD1,TRBJ2-5,19,TRBV7-9
CASSLGHINTDTQYF,TGTGCCAGCAGTTTGGGACATATAAACACAGATACGCAGTATTTT,.,.,TRBJ2-3,15,TRBV28
CASTKSSGGANEQFF,TGTGCCAGCACTAAATCTAGCGGGGGGGCCAATGAGCAGTTCTTC,.,TRBD2,TRBJ2-1,15,TRBV2
CASSPPGPLLYEQYF,TGTGCCAGCTCACCACCGGGACCTCTTCTCTACGAGCAGTACTTC,.,.,TRBJ2-7,15,TRBV18
CASSLGSNAHEQYF,TGCGCCAGCAGCTTGGGGAGCAACGCCCACGAGCAGTACTTC,.,.,TRBJ2-7,14,TRBV5-1
CASSWDGSYEQYF,TGCGCCAGCAGCTGGGACGGTTCCTACGAGCAGTACTTC,.,.,TRBJ2-7,13,TRBV5-1
CSAGGLGEAFF,TGCAGTGCTGGGGGGCTAGGTGAAGCTTTCTTT,.,.,TRBJ1-1,11,TRBV20-1
CASSQDPATDLGEQYF,TGCGCCAGCAGCCAAGATCCCGCGACCGATCTGGGAGAGCAGTACTTC,.,.,TRBJ2-7,16,TRBV4-3
CASSEAQSLYEQYF,TGTGCCAGCAGTGAAGCGCAAAGCTTGTACGAGCAGTACTTC,.,.,TRBJ2-7,14,TRBV2
CASSLAQYSYEQYF,TGTGCCAGCAGCTTGGCCCAGTACTCCTACGAGCAGTACTTC,.,.,TRBJ2-7,14,TRBV5-4
CASTDSDYGTDTQYF,TGTGCCAGCACGGATTCGGATTATGGCACAGATACGCAGTATTTT,.,.,TRBJ2-3,15,TRBV6-1
CASSFGTGAGELFF,TGTGCCAGCAGTTTCGGGACAGGGGCCGGGGAGCTGTTTTTT,once,TRBD1,TRBJ2-2,14,TRBV27
CASSAGGHNEQFF,TGTGCCAGCAGCGCGGGGGGGCACAATGAGCAGTTCTTC,.,TRBD2,TRBJ2-1,13,TRBV9
CASSEQAVQETQYF,TGTGCCAGCAGCGAACAGGCCGTCCAAGAGACCCAGTACTTC,.,.,TRBJ2-5,14,TRBV11-2
CASSGGQGNTGELFF,TGTGCCAGCAGTGGTGGACAGGGCAACACCGGGGAGCTGTTTTTT,.,TRBD1,TRBJ2-2,15,TRBV6-5
CASSLGPSGSWANEQFF,TGTGCCAGCAGTTTGGGACCAAGCGGGAGCTGGGCCAATGAGCAGTTCTTC,.,TRBD2,TRBJ2-1,17,TRBV27
CASSYPSGGQETQYF,TGTGCCAGTAGTTACCCCAGCGGGGGTCAAGAGACCCAGTACTTC,.,TRBD2,TRBJ2-5,15,TRBV19
CASSSLRQGAQAYEQYF,TGTGCCAGCAGTTCTCTCCGACAGGGGGCGCAGGCCTACGAGCAGTACTTC,.,TRBD1,TRBJ2-7,17,TRBV28
CASSSTDTQYF,TGTGCCAGTAGCAGCACAGATACGCAGTATTTT,.,.,TRBJ2-3,11,TRBV27
CSVIQHTGELFF,TGCAGCGTTATACAGCACACCGGGGAGCTGTTTTTT,.,.,TRBJ2-2,12,TRBV29-1
CASSQGSEQYF,TGCGCCAGCAGCCAAGGGTCCGAGCAGTACTTC,.,.,TRBJ2-7,11,TRBV4-1